The sequence of this T cell receptor (beta chain) was determined in a study of blood T cell repertoires in COVID-19. For the study at large: Samples taken during acute and convalescent COVID-19 were collected in the United States, Italy and Spain. T cells, B-cell-depleted T cells, or PBMCs supplied cDNA or gDNA.

Per the original methods: Estimation of nucleated cell counts was performed using reference gene primer amplification. TCRdb keeps only in-frame clones here, not all; method: immunoSEQ multiplex PCR. That table supplies the V and J calls and clone size; D and trimming were determined from the DNA. Here the sample spans under 250,000 clones, approximately 84% being singletons. V lost 5 bases to trimming and J lost 0 bases, with 13 bases between them. The CDR3 length is 15 residues. Germline V gene data show CDR1 as MDHEN and CDR2 as SYDVKM. Sequenced input: peripheral blood. The clonotype originates from a man in his fifties with active or convalescent COVID-19. The V and J genes are TRBV28 and TRBJ1-2; perhaps TRBD1 as D (5 bases). The CDR3 nucleotides read TGTGCCAGCAGTCCCTTAGGGGAGGCTAACTATGGCTACACCTTC. Translating it yields CASSPLGEANYGYTF.